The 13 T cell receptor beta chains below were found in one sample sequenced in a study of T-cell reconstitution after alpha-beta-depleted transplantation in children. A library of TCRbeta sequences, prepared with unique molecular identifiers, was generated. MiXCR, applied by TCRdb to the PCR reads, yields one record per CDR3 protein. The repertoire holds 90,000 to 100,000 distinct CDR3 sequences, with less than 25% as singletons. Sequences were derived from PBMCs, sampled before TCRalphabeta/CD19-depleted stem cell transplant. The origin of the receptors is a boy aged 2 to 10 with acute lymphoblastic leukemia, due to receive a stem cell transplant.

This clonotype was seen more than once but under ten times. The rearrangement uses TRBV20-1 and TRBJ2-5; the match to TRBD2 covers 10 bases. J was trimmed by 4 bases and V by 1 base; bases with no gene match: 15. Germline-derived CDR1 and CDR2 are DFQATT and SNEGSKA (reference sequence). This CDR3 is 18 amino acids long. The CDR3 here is CSARATFQREGPGETQYF. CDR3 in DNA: TGCAGTGCTAGAGCAACATTTCAGCGGGAGGGCCCTGGAGAGACCCAGTACTTC.

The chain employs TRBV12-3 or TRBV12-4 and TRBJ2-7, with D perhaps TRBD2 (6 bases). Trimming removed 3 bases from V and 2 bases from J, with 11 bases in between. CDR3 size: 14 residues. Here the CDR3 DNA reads TGTGCCAGCAGTTTTCGTGCGGGAACCTACGAGCAGTACTTC. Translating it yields CASSFRAGTYEQYF.

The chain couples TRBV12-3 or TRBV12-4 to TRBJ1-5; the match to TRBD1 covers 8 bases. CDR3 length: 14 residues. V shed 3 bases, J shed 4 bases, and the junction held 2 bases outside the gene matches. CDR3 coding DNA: TGTGCCAGCAGTTTGAGACAGGGGAATCAGCCCCAGCATTTT. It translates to CASSLRQGNQPQHF.

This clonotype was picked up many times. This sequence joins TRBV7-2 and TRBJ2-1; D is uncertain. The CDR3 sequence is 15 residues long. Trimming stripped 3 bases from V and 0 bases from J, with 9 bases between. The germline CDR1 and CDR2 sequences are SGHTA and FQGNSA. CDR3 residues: CASSFTRSSYNEQFF. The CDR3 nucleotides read TGTGCCAGCAGCTTTACCAGGAGCTCCTACAATGAGCAGTTCTTC.

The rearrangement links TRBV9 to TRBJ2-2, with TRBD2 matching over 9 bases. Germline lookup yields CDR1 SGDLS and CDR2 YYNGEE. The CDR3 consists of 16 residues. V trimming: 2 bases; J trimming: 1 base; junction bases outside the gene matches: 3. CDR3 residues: CASSVKAGGNTGELFF. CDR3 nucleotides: TGTGCCAGCAGCGTGAAAGCGGGAGGGAACACCGGGGAGCTGTTTTTT.

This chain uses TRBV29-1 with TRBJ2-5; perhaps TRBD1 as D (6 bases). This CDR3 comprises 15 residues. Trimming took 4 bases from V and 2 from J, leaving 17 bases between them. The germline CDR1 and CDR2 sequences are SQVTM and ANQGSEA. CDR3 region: CSVGGTPPLQETQYF. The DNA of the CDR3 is TGCAGCGTTGGGGGGACACCGCCCTTGCAAGAGACCCAGTACTTC. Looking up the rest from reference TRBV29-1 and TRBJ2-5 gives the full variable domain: SAVISQKPSRDICQRGTSLTIQCQVDSQVTMMFWYRQQPGQSLTLIATANQGSEATYESGFVIDKFPISRPNLTFSTLTVSNMSPEDSSIYLCSVGGTPPLQETQYFGPGTRLLVL.

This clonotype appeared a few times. CDR3 nucleotides: TGCGCCAGCAGCCTAGGGGACGACAGTTCCACTCAGTACTTC. This codes for CASSLGDDSSTQYF. The rearrangement joins TRBV5-1 to TRBJ2-4; D is possibly TRBD1 or TRBD2 (5 bases each). V was clipped by 4 bases and J by 12 bases, with 20 bases between them. In germline, CDR1 is SGHRS, CDR2 YFSETQ. The CDR3 extends over 14 amino acids.

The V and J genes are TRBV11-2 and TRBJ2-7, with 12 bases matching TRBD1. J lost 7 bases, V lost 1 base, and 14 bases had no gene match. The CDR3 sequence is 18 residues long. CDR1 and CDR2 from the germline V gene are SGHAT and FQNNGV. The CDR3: CASSLVGGPGQGAREQYF. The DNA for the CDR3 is TGTGCCAGCAGCTTAGTAGGGGGGCCGGGACAGGGGGCTAGGGAGCAGTACTTC.

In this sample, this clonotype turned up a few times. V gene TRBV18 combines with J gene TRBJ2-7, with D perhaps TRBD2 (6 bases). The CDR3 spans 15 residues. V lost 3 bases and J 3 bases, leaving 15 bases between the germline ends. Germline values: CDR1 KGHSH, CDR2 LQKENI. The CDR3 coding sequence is TGTGCCAGCTCACCCAGGAGGGGCGATCTCTACGAGCAGTACTTC. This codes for CASSPRRGDLYEQYF.

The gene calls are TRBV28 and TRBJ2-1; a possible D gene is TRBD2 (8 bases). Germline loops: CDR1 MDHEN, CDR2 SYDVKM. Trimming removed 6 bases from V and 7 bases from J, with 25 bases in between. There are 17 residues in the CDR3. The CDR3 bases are TGTGCCAGCAGACAGGGGCCGGGGACTAGGAGTGGGAATGAGCAGTTCTTC. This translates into CASRQGPGTRSGNEQFF.

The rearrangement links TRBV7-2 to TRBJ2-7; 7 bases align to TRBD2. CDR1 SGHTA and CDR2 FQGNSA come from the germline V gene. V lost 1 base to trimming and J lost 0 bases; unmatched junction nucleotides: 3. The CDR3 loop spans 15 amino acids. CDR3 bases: TGTGCCAGCAGCTTAGTCGGCGGGAGCTCCTACGAGCAGTACTTC. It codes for CASSLVGGSSYEQYF.

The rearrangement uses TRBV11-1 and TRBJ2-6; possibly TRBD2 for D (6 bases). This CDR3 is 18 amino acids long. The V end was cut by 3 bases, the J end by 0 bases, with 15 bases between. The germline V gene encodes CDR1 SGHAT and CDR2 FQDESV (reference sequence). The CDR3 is CASSFRSGRNSGANVLTF. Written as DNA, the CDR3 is TGTGCCAGCAGCTTTCGGAGCGGGCGTAACTCTGGGGCCAACGTCCTGACTTTC. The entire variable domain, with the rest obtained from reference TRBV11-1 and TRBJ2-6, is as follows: EAEVAQSPRYKITEKSQAVAFWCDPISGHATLYWYRQILGQGPELLVQFQDESVVDDSQLPKDRFSAERLKGVDSTLKIQPAELGDSAMYLCASSFRSGRNSGANVLTFGAGSRLTVL.

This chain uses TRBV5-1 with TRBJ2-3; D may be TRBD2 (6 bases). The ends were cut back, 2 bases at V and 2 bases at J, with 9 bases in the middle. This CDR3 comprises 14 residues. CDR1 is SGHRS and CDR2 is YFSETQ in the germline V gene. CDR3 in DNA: TGCGCCAGCAGCTTTAGCGGTGTCACAGATACGCAGTATTTT. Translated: CASSFSGVTDTQYF.